The 7 T cell receptor beta chains given below trace back to one sample, sequenced in a study of CD8 T cells in ankylosing spondylitis. The study's findings and limits: What seemed typical of ankylosing spondylitis blood was a TCR beta motif built from 7 or 8 highly homologous variants.

No antigen is known for these receptors. TCRdb called the 5' RACE reads again in MiXCR, with one record for every CDR3 protein. The sample lists some 200,000 distinct CDR3 sequences; 7% to 8% were seen once. The sample taken for sequencing was blood, either unsorted or a sorted T cell fraction (not recorded which). The receptors were gathered from a male donor with ankylosing spondylitis.

This clonotype was counted at least ten times. The chain joins TRBV20-1 to TRBJ2-5, with 15 bases fitting TRBD2. The CDR3 contains 16 residues. The J segment lost 4 bases and the V segment lost 4 bases, leaving 7 bases of the junction unmatched. Germline lookup yields CDR1 DFQATT and CDR2 SNEGSKA (reference sequence). CDR3 DNA sequence: TGCAGTGCTAAGGGACTAGCGGGGGGATTACGAGAGACCCAGTACTTC. Encoded protein: CSAKGLAGGLRETQYF.

The chain combines TRBV5-5 with TRBJ2-7, with D tentatively TRBD2 (5 bases). The CDR3 spans 14 residues. The V and J ends lost 4 bases and 2 bases respectively, with 13 bases between them. The V gene's germline CDR1 is SGHKS and CDR2 YYEKEE (reference sequence). CDR3 coding DNA: TGTGCCAGCAGCAGTCAGGACTGGGCCTACGAGCAGTACTTC. Translated, it gives CASSSQDWAYEQYF.

This clonotype was counted between two and nine times. The chain combines TRBV6-5 with TRBJ1-1; D may be TRBD1 (5 bases). The germline V gene encodes CDR1 MNHEY and CDR2 SVGAGI. The V end was cut by 0 bases, the J end by 3 bases, with 17 bases between. The CDR3 covers 17 residues. This CDR3 reads CASSYSKERGEDTEAFF. In DNA, the CDR3 is TGTGCCAGCAGTTACTCGAAAGAACGGGGGGAGGACACTGAAGCTTTCTTT.

This clonotype was detected ten times or more. This chain uses TRBV18 with TRBJ2-3, with 10 nucleotides matching TRBD2. This CDR3 is built from 16 residues. Germline-derived CDR1 and CDR2 are KGHSH and LQKENI. J gave up 6 bases and V 0 bases, and 6 bases lay outside the gene matches. The CDR3 DNA sequence: TGTGCCAGCTCACCACCAAGCGGGAGGGCCCGTGATACGCAGTATTTT. Translated: CASSPPSGRARDTQYF.

This chain joins TRBV6-4 and TRBJ1-6; 7 nucleotides line up with TRBD1. The CDR3 length is 14 residues. The trim removed 10 bases at V and 8 bases at J, leaving 11 bases unmatched. The germline V gene has CDR1 MRHNA and CDR2 SNTAGT. The CDR3 sequence is CAKLTGVQHSPLHF. The CDR3 coding sequence is TGTGCCAAACTCACAGGGGTTCAGCATTCACCCCTCCACTTT.

This clonotype was seen ten or more times. This chain uses TRBV27 with TRBJ2-1; TRBD2 agrees at 15 bases. The CDR3 consists of 13 residues. The V gene end was trimmed by 8 bases and the J gene end by 9 bases; junction bases not matched to a gene: 2. In germline, CDR1 is MNHEY, CDR2 SMNVEV (reference sequence). DNA of the CDR3: TGTGCCAGCGGACTAGCGGGAGGGGGTGAGCAGTTCTTC. This gives the protein CASGLAGGGEQFF.

This clonotype was seen many times. The chain is built from TRBV20-1 and TRBJ2-3; 12 bases line up with TRBD2. Unmatched junction bases numbered 9, after V lost 5 bases and J lost 3 bases. The CDR3 totals 16 residues. Germline CDR1 reads DFQATT; CDR2 reads SNEGSKA (reference sequence). Here the CDR3 reads CSAEAGTSGLTDTQYF. Here the CDR3 DNA reads TGCAGTGCTGAGGCGGGGACTAGCGGGCTTACAGATACGCAGTATTTT.